Listed below are T cell receptor beta chains from one sample, sequenced in a study of cytomegalovirus exposure and HLA in healthy donors. Only in-frame clones appear in the TCRdb table, and some are missing; sequencing was by immunoSEQ multiplex PCR. The repertoire holds roughly 140,000 clones, with roughly 79% as singletons. The sample taken for sequencing was PBMCs. The receptor set was obtained from a woman aged 60-75 years in good health and CMV-seropositive. Each CDR3 is given with its conserved first and last residue. Each record gives: J gene, V gene, D gene, clone size, CDR3 protein, CDR3 DNA. A D gene is named only where the DNA matches it firmly. Clone size, where shown, is once, few, many, or a class for clones that have expanded.

TRBJ1-1,TRBV28,NA,NA,CASTLRSGRFYENTEAFF,TGTGCCAGCACTCTACGGAGCGGCAGGTTTTACGAGAACACTGAAGCTTTCTTT
TRBJ1-1,TRBV5-6,TRBD1,NA,CASSPWTGGANTEAFF,TGTGCCAGCAGCCCTTGGACAGGCGGGGCAAACACTGAAGCTTTCTTT
TRBJ2-1,TRBV4-1,NA,NA,CASSQGVGGYYNEQFF,TGCGCCAGCAGCCAAGGGGTTGGGGGCTACTACAATGAGCAGTTCTTC
TRBJ2-1,TRBV6-5,TRBD2,NA,CASSYSGLAGGNEQFF,TGTGCCAGCAGTTACTCCGGGCTAGCGGGAGGCAATGAGCAGTTCTTC
TRBJ2-1,TRBV4-3,TRBD1,few,CASSQVPDRAYNEQFF,TGCGCCAGCAGCCAAGTTCCGGACAGGGCCTACAATGAGCAGTTCTTC
TRBJ1-3,TRBV6-5,NA,NA,CASSYRDIPGNTIYF,TGTGCCAGCAGTTACCGGGACATCCCCGGAAACACCATATATTTT
TRBJ2-7,TRBV30,TRBD1,NA,CAWADRESYEQYF,TGTGCCTGGGCGGACAGGGAATCTTACGAGCAGTACTTC
TRBJ1-2,TRBV6-1,NA,NA,CASSESGSGGYTF,TGTGCCAGCAGTGAATCGGGGTCAGGAGGCTACACCTTC
TRBJ2-1,TRBV5-6,NA,NA,CASSSDTPGEQFF,TGTGCCAGCAGCTCGGACACCCCGGGTGAGCAGTTCTTC
TRBJ2-5,TRBV7-9,TRBD2,NA,CASSLPTGRAGDSETQYF,TGTGCCAGCAGCTTACCGACCGGGAGAGCGGGAGATTCGGAGACCCAGTACTTC
TRBJ2-3,TRBV18,TRBD2,NA,CASSPSISGMGTDTQYF,TGTGCCAGCTCACCATCCATAAGCGGGATGGGCACAGATACGCAGTATTTT
TRBJ1-2,TRBV11-3,TRBD1,NA,CASSSRDSYGYTF,TGTGCCAGCAGCTCCCGGGACAGCTATGGCTACACCTTC
TRBJ2-1,TRBV29-1,NA,NA,CSVLLERLNEQFF,TGCAGCGTACTGCTGGAACGACTAAATGAGCAGTTCTTC
TRBJ1-1,TRBV6-1,NA,NA,CASSEVSEAFF,TGTGCCAGCAGTGAAGTGAGCGAAGCTTTCTTT
TRBJ1-2,TRBV29-1,NA,few,CSDLGGSGYTF,TGCAGCGACCTGGGGGGTTCCGGCTACACCTTC
TRBJ1-1,TRBV4-2,NA,NA,CASSQDERNTEAFF,TGTGCCAGCAGCCAAGATGAGAGGAACACTGAAGCTTTCTTT
TRBJ2-7,TRBV4-2,NA,NA,CASSQDRSYEQYF,TGTGCCAGCAGCCAAGACCGTTCCTACGAGCAGTACTTC
TRBJ2-7,TRBV5-1,TRBD1,NA,CASSLEDRTYEQYF,TGCGCCAGCAGCTTGGAGGACAGGACCTACGAGCAGTACTTC
TRBJ1-1,TRBV25-1,TRBD1,once,CASSEGAGGNTEAFF,TGTGCCAGCAGTGAAGGGGCAGGGGGCAACACTGAAGCTTTCTTT
TRBJ2-7,TRBV7-9,TRBD1,NA,CASSLDREGEQYF,TGTGCCAGCAGTTTGGACAGGGAAGGCGAGCAGTACTTC
TRBJ1-5,TRBV19,NA,NA,CASTPDTYQPQHF,TGTGCCAGTACCCCGGACACATATCAGCCCCAGCATTTT
TRBJ2-3,TRBV28,NA,NA,CASRLGGRADTQYF,TGTGCCAGCAGACTCGGAGGTCGCGCAGATACGCAGTATTTT
TRBJ2-2,TRBV2,TRBD1,NA,CASKEAGGTGELFF,TGTGCCAGCAAGGAGGCAGGGGGCACCGGGGAGCTGTTTTTT
TRBJ1-1,TRBV5-1,NA,NA,CASSPNPTNTEAFF,TGCGCCAGCAGCCCTAACCCCACGAACACTGAAGCTTTCTTT
TRBJ2-1,TRBV6-5,TRBD1,NA,CATQTGGDEQFF,TGTGCCACCCAGACAGGGGGGGATGAGCAGTTCTTC
TRBJ2-7,TRBV4-1,NA,NA,CASSHGLLMEEQYF,TGCGCCAGCAGCCACGGACTACTGATGGAAGAGCAGTACTTC
TRBJ2-1,TRBV29-1,TRBD2,NA,CSAVGGSSYNEQFF,TGCAGCGCCGTGGGGGGGAGCTCCTACAATGAGCAGTTCTTC
TRBJ1-2,TRBV29-1,NA,NA,CSVEDRGYSGYTF,TGCAGCGTCGAAGACAGAGGGTATTCTGGCTACACCTTC
TRBJ2-1,TRBV9,TRBD2,NA,CASTRGGSLLPTRADEQFF,TGTGCCAGCACGCGGGGGGGGTCCCTCCTCCCGACCAGGGCCGATGAGCAGTTCTTC
TRBJ2-3,TRBV7-2,TRBD2,NA,CASSSLGLAATDTQYF,TGTGCCAGCAGCTCCCTCGGACTAGCGGCTACAGATACGCAGTATTTT
TRBJ2-3,TRBV29-1,TRBD2,NA,CSVAPWPRGAGGTDTQYF,TGCAGCGTCGCCCCCTGGCCCCGAGGAGCGGGAGGCACAGATACGCAGTATTTT
TRBJ2-7,TRBV4-1,TRBD2,NA,CASSPGAGVGYEQYF,TGCGCCAGCAGCCCAGGAGCGGGAGTGGGTTACGAGCAGTACTTC
TRBJ2-7,TRBV11-3,TRBD1,NA,CASSLSAGGLGEQYF,TGTGCCAGCAGCTTGTCCGCAGGGGGCCTCGGCGAGCAGTACTTC
TRBJ1-2,TRBV29-1,NA,once,CSVPDGDYGGYTF,TGCAGCGTTCCTGACGGTGACTATGGGGGCTACACCTTC
TRBJ1-5,TRBV4-3,NA,NA,CASSQDRGRLQHF,TGCGCCAGCAGCCAAGATCGAGGAAGGCTCCAGCATTTT
TRBJ2-3,TRBV19,TRBD2,NA,CASSKTTSGSSTDTQYF,TGTGCCAGTAGTAAAACAACTAGCGGGTCTAGCACAGATACGCAGTATTTT
TRBJ1-1,TRBV11-2,TRBD1,NA,CASSNTGEGTEAFF,TGTGCCAGCAGCAACACAGGGGAAGGGACTGAAGCTTTCTTT
TRBJ2-2,TRBV9,NA,NA,CASSEPLGRTHTGELFF,TGTGCCAGCAGCGAGCCCCTGGGGAGGACCCACACCGGGGAGCTGTTTTTT
TRBJ2-3,TRBV2,NA,NA,CASSGSAQITQYF,TGTGCCAGCAGCGGGAGTGCACAGATAACGCAGTATTTT
TRBJ1-2,TRBV18,NA,NA,CASSETGNYGYTF,TGTGCCAGCTCGGAAACGGGGAACTATGGCTACACCTTC
TRBJ1-3,TRBV9,NA,NA,CASSVRVGISGNTIYF,TGTGCCAGCAGCGTCAGGGTCGGCATCTCTGGAAACACCATATATTTT
TRBJ1-5,TRBV28,NA,few,CASSLTGQRNQPQHF,TGTGCCAGCAGTTTAACAGGGCAGAGGAATCAGCCCCAGCATTTT
TRBJ2-5,TRBV27,NA,NA,CASSSIGQTSQETQYF,TGTGCCAGCAGTTCCATCGGACAGACCTCACAAGAGACCCAGTACTTC
TRBJ1-2,TRBV10-3,TRBD1,NA,CAISDTGAYGYTF,TGTGCCATCAGTGACACAGGGGCCTATGGCTACACCTTC
TRBJ2-2,TRBV9,NA,NA,CASSVSGNTGELFF,TGTGCCAGCAGCGTAAGCGGGAACACCGGGGAGCTGTTTTTT
TRBJ2-5,TRBV20-1,NA,NA,CSARWAETQYF,TGCAGTGCTAGATGGGCAGAGACCCAGTACTTC
TRBJ1-1,TRBV7-6,NA,NA,CASSQRLGGGSNTEAFF,TGTGCCAGCAGCCAACGGTTAGGGGGGGGATCGAACACTGAAGCTTTCTTT
TRBJ2-7,TRBV7-2,NA,NA,CASSLSQGREIEQYF,TGTGCCAGCAGCTTATCCCAGGGGAGGGAGATCGAGCAGTACTTC
TRBJ2-5,TRBV5-6,NA,NA,CASSPGGQETQYF,TGTGCCAGCAGCCCCGGGGGACAAGAGACCCAGTACTTC
TRBJ2-3,TRBV28,TRBD2,NA,CASTPGLAPQYF,TGTGCCAGCACGCCGGGACTAGCCCCGCAGTATTTT
TRBJ2-1,TRBV27,NA,NA,CASSLGGTEQFF,TGTGCCAGCAGTTTGGGGGGGACAGAGCAGTTCTTC